This T cell receptor beta chain is drawn from a study of blood T cell repertoires in COVID-19. Per the study methods: Reference gene primer amplification in the assay estimated nucleated cell counts. The method was immunoSEQ multiplex PCR; TCRdb's version includes in-frame clones alone and lacks a portion of them. V, J and clone size are those of that table, while D and trimming were read from the DNA. The table lists 150,000 or so clones, about 85% of them singletons, with roughly 25% in the top ten. The CDR3 runs 12 residues. The germline V gene encodes CDR1 SNHLY and CDR2 FYNNEI. Trimming removed 4 bases at V and 1 base at J, with 4 bases between.

The sequencing sample was made of peripheral blood. The source is a man in his sixties with acute or convalescent COVID-19. The rearrangement joins TRBV2 to TRBJ1-2; D gene uncertain. The CDR3 reads CASSAVNYGYTF. For the CDR3, the DNA is TGTGCCAGCAGTGCAGTTAACTATGGCTACACCTTC.